One sample yielded the 6 T cell receptor beta chains listed below, sequenced in a study of OX40 agonist ivuxolimab in advanced cancers. Data came from immunoSEQ multiplex PCR; TCRdb stores just in-frame clones and leaves some out. Among under 85,000 clones listed, 90% to 95% were seen once. Specimen: CD4+ or CD8+ T cells sorted from blood, collected in a trial of the OX40 agonist ivuxolimab. The receptors shown here come from an adult with an advanced solid tumor such as melanoma, head and neck, liver or kidney cancer.

V gene TRBV19 combines with J gene TRBJ1-5; tentative D call: TRBD1 (6 bases). Germline lookup yields CDR1 LNHDA and CDR2 SQIVND (reference sequence). This CDR3 region has 13 residues. V lost 11 bases to trimming and J lost 4 bases, with 15 bases between them. CDR3 DNA sequence: TGTGCCTGCACAGGGTTTAGAAATCAGCCCCAGCATTTT. It is translated as CACTGFRNQPQHF.

This chain links TRBV5-1 with TRBJ2-5, with D possibly being TRBD1 (5 bases). The CDR3 sequence is 14 residues long. V was shortened by 4 bases and J by 1 base, with 11 bases between the two germline ends. Germline assignment: CDR1 SGHRS and CDR2 YFSETQ. Written as DNA, the CDR3 is TGCGCCAGCAGCCAGGGCCCCTTCCAAGAGACCCAGTACTTC. The encoded protein is CASSQGPFQETQYF.

The V gene is TRBV7-2, the J gene TRBJ1-2; D may be TRBD1 (5 bases). The CDR3 has 12 amino acids. Germline V gene data show CDR1 as SGHTA and CDR2 as FQGNSA. Trimming removed 6 bases from V and 4 bases from J, with 9 bases in between. The CDR3 bases are TGTGCCAGCAGGGGGCTCCTCTATGGCTACACCTTC. Protein sequence: CASRGLLYGYTF. The full variable domain, with the rest looked up from reference TRBV7-2 and TRBJ1-2, is GAGVSQSPSNKVTEKGKDVELRCDPISGHTALYWYRQSLGQGLEFLIYFQGNSAPDKSGLPSDRFSAERTGGSVSTLTIQRTQQEDSAVYLCASRGLLYGYTFGSGTRLTVV.

This sequence joins TRBV4-2 and TRBJ2-3; TRBD2 matches at 11 bases. The CDR3 spans 17 residues. Germline V gene lookup returns CDR1 LGHNA and CDR2 YNFKEQ. After removal of 3 bases from V and 6 bases from J, the junction contained 11 bases not matched to a gene. CDR3 sequence reads: CASSHGGLAGGGDTQYF. In DNA, the CDR3 is TGTGCCAGCAGCCATGGAGGTTTAGCGGGAGGGGGGGATACGCAGTATTTT.

The chain combines TRBV19 with TRBJ1-2, with 9 bases aligning to TRBD1. V trimming: 5 bases; J trimming: 2 bases; junction bases outside the gene matches: 6. Germline V lookup: CDR1 LNHDA, CDR2 SQIVND (reference sequence). The CDR3 has 15 residues. The CDR3 spells CASSRGTGQNYGYTF. CDR3 DNA sequence: TGTGCCAGTAGTCGAGGGACAGGGCAAAACTATGGCTACACCTTC.

The J gene is TRBJ1-2, the V gene TRBV6-5, with D perhaps TRBD1 (5 bases). V shed 0 bases and J shed 7 bases, with 12 bases lying between them. The CDR3 runs 14 residues. CDR1 is MNHEY and CDR2 is SVGAGI in the germline V gene. The CDR3 sequence is CASSYSPGIAGYTF. Written as DNA, the CDR3 is TGTGCCAGCAGTTACTCCCCAGGGATAGCTGGCTACACCTTC.